This TCR beta chain derives from a study of cytomegalovirus exposure and HLA in healthy donors. Whole-study results and caveats: Rarity characterized most TCR sequences, yet some public TCRs appeared in many donors. Researchers counted 164 TCR beta chains as cytomegalovirus-associated. With high specificity and sensitivity, the classifier reportedly diagnosed cytomegalovirus status.

Sequencing was performed with immunoSEQ multiplex PCR; in TCRdb, only in-frame clones are kept and a portion is missing. Here the sample spans tens of thousands of clones, roughly 93% being singletons. Concerning this clone: Its antigen is as yet unknown.

V gave up 5 bases and J gave up 0 bases; unmatched junction bases: 4. The V gene's germline CDR1 is SGHTA and CDR2 FQGNSA. The CDR3 is 14 residues long. The origin of this receptor is a woman aged 18 to 35 in good health and CMV-seropositive. This sequence joins TRBV7-2 and TRBJ2-7; 7 bases line up with TRBD2. Sequencing was performed on PBMCs. CDR3 in amino acids: CASSKSGNSYEQYF. The CDR3 DNA sequence: TGTGCCAGCAGCAAGAGCGGGAACTCCTACGAGCAGTACTTC. Variable domain in full (rest from reference TRBV7-2 and TRBJ2-7): GAGVSQSPSNKVTEKGKDVELRCDPISGHTALYWYRQSLGQGLEFLIYFQGNSAPDKSGLPSDRFSAERTGGSVSTLTIQRTQQEDSAVYLCASSKSGNSYEQYFGPGTRLTVT.